This entry lists 22 T cell receptor beta chains sequenced from one sample in a study of blood T cell repertoires in COVID-19. TCRdb keeps only in-frame clones here, not all; method: immunoSEQ multiplex PCR. This sample has 260,000 or so clones, with 65% to 90% found just once. The sample consisted of PBMCs or T cells enriched from blood (not recorded which). The source of these receptors is a young man who had recovered from COVID-19.

The count of this clone is one. The chain couples TRBV5-6 to TRBJ2-1; 9 bases are shared with TRBD2. Per germline, CDR1 SGHDT and CDR2 YYEEEE. Trimming removed 0 bases from V and 10 bases from J; junction bases left unmatched: 8. The CDR3 has 15 residues. In DNA form, the CDR3 reads TGTGCCAGCAGCTTGGCACTAGCGGGCTTCTGGGAGCAGTTCTTC. Encoded protein: CASSLALAGFWEQFF.

The chain combines TRBV27 with TRBJ1-3; 8 bases align to TRBD1. Per germline, CDR1 MNHEY and CDR2 SMNVEV (reference sequence). CDR3 length: 15 residues. The ends lost 9 bases at V and 3 bases at J; junction bases unmatched: 10. The DNA for the CDR3 is TGTGCCAGACCCCTCCTGGACAGGGATGGAAACACCATATATTTT. It encodes CARPLLDRDGNTIYF.

The V and J genes are TRBV11-2 and TRBJ2-7; D uncertain. Germline V gene lookup returns CDR1 SGHAT and CDR2 FQNNGV. V was cut by 2 bases and J by 3 bases, with 5 bases left in between. The CDR3 is 12 amino acids. CDR3 residues: CASSLHGYEQYF. The CDR3 nucleotides read TGTGCCAGCAGCTTACACGGCTACGAGCAGTACTTC. Supplemented by reference TRBV11-2 and TRBJ2-7, the full variable domain reads EAGVAQSPRYKIIEKRQSVAFWCNPISGHATLYWYQQILGQGPKLLIQFQNNGVVDDSQLPKDRFSAERLKGVDSTLKIQPAKLEDSAVYLCASSLHGYEQYFGPGTRLTVT.

The gene calls are TRBV9 and TRBJ1-1, with 7 bases lining up with TRBD1. CDR1 is SGDLS and CDR2 is YYNGEE in the germline V gene. The CDR3 sequence is 16 residues long. After removal of 3 bases from V and 1 base from J, the junction contained 9 bases not matched to a gene. CDR3 sequence reads: CASSDHRQGWNTEAFF. The DNA for the CDR3 is TGTGCCAGCAGCGACCACAGACAGGGATGGAACACTGAAGCTTTCTTT. The full variable domain, with the rest looked up from reference TRBV9 and TRBJ1-1, is DSGVTQTPKHLITATGQRVTLRCSPRSGDLSVYWYQQSLDQGLQFLIQYYNGEERAKGNILERFSAQQFPDLHSELNLSSLELGDSALYFCASSDHRQGWNTEAFFGQGTRLTVV.

The rearrangement joins TRBV12-3 or TRBV12-4 to TRBJ2-7; 7 positions agree with TRBD2. V lost 3 bases and J lost 4; bases outside the gene matches: 3. CDR3 size: 13 residues. CDR3 sequence reads: CASSFPSGYEQYF. CDR3 sequence (DNA): TGTGCCAGCAGTTTTCCTAGCGGATACGAGCAGTACTTC.

This chain links TRBV7-9 with TRBJ2-3, with TRBD1 matching 9 bases. The germline V gene encodes CDR1 SEHNR and CDR2 FQNEAQ (reference sequence). V trimming: 5 bases; J trimming: 6 bases; junction bases outside the gene matches: 9. This CDR3 is built from 15 residues. The CDR3: CASSPGDRARDTQYF. The CDR3 DNA follows: TGTGCCAGCAGCCCAGGGGACAGGGCCAGGGATACGCAGTATTTT.

V usage is TRBV25-1 and J usage is TRBJ2-3, with TRBD2 matching 7 bases. The CDR3 is made up of 16 amino acids. V shed 6 bases and J 0 bases; nucleotides not matched to a gene: 9. The germline V gene encodes CDR1 MGHDK and CDR2 SYGVNS. CDR3: CASRSASGVSTDTQYF. The CDR3 nucleotides are TGTGCCAGCAGGTCGGCCAGCGGGGTTAGCACAGATACGCAGTATTTT.

V usage is TRBV6-5 and J usage is TRBJ2-1, with TRBD1 as a possible D gene (5 bases). V gave up 2 bases and J gave up 6 bases, with 11 bases separating them. CDR3 length equals 14 residues. Germline lookup yields CDR1 MNHEY and CDR2 SVGAGI. The CDR3 protein is CASSYLQGFNEQFF. As DNA, the CDR3 is TGTGCCAGCAGTTACCTTCAGGGTTTCAATGAGCAGTTCTTC.

The chain is built from TRBV27 and TRBJ1-4, with D possibly being TRBD1 (5 bases). V was clipped by 6 bases and J by 8 bases, with 19 bases between them. There are 15 residues in the CDR3. Germline V gene lookup returns CDR1 MNHEY and CDR2 SMNVEV (reference sequence). The CDR3 DNA follows: TGTGCCAGCAGCTTCCTCCAGGGCGGTCGAGAAAAACTGTTTTTT. It codes for CASSFLQGGREKLFF.

The chain couples TRBV4-2 to TRBJ1-5; 8 positions agree with TRBD1. Germline V lookup: CDR1 LGHNA, CDR2 YNFKEQ. Germline trimming cut 4 bases from V and 3 bases from J; bases unmatched to any gene: 11. This CDR3 is 17 amino acids long. The CDR3 DNA is TGTGCCAGCAGCCGAAATCCAGGGGGCGCGAACAATCAGCCCCAGCATTTT. This translates into CASSRNPGGANNQPQHF.

V and J are TRBV12-3 or TRBV12-4 and TRBJ1-6; possibly TRBD1 for D (5 bases). Deletions cut 5 bases from V and 8 bases from J, with 10 bases between. The length of the CDR3 is 13 residues. The CDR3 DNA reads as TGTGCCAGCAGTATTTCCAGGGATTCACCCCTCCACTTT. Translation: CASSISRDSPLHF.

This clone appeared a few times. The chain employs TRBV10-3 and TRBJ1-2, with TRBD1 as a possible D gene (6 bases). V dropped 6 bases and J dropped 6 bases, with 20 bases sitting between them. Germline V lookup: CDR1 ENHRY, CDR2 SYGVKD. The CDR3 length is 15 residues. The CDR3 coding sequence is TGTGCCATCAGCCTCCGGGAACAGGGCCTCCATGGCTACACCTTC. Protein product: CAISLREQGLHGYTF.

J is TRBJ1-1 and V is TRBV19; possibly TRBD1 for D (5 bases). Germline-derived CDR1 and CDR2 are LNHDA and SQIVND (reference sequence). Trimming stripped 0 bases from V and 1 base from J, with 9 bases between. The CDR3 length is 15 residues. In nucleotides, the CDR3 is TGTGCCAGTAGTATAGAACTTAGGGGGAACACTGAAGCTTTCTTT. Translated, it gives CASSIELRGNTEAFF.

This clone showed up just once. The chain is built from TRBV11-2 and TRBJ2-1; D unclear. CDR1 SGHAT and CDR2 FQNNGV come from the germline V gene. This CDR3 is 13 amino acids long. Deletions cut 0 bases from V and 7 bases from J, with 7 bases between. CDR3 nucleotide sequence: TGTGCCAGCAGCTTAGATTTAGCAAATGAGCAGTTCTTC. Residues: CASSLDLANEQFF.

This clone was seen only once. This sequence joins TRBV25-1 and TRBJ2-5; a weak D match, TRBD1 (5 bases). V lost 3 bases and J 0 bases, leaving 11 bases between the germline ends. This CDR3 is built from 15 residues. Germline values: CDR1 MGHDK, CDR2 SYGVNS. In DNA, the CDR3 is TGTGCCAGCAGTGACTTCGCCAGGGACCAAGAGACCCAGTACTTC. This gives the protein CASSDFARDQETQYF. Complete variable domain (other parts from reference TRBV25-1 and TRBJ2-5): EADIYQTPRYLVIGTGKKITLECSQTMGHDKMYWYQQDPGMELHLIHYSYGVNSTEKGDLSSESTVSRIRTEHFPLTLESARPSHTSQYLCASSDFARDQETQYFGPGTRLLVL.

CDR3 residues: CASSLEVRGGYGYTF. For the CDR3, the DNA is TGTGCCAGCAGCTTGGAGGTCAGGGGTGGGTATGGCTACACCTTC. The chain uses TRBV5-8 and TRBJ1-2, with D perhaps TRBD1 (6 bases). CDR1 SGHTS and CDR2 YDEGEE come from the germline V gene. The CDR3 has 15 amino acids. Trimming shortened V by 0 bases and J by 5 bases, and 14 bases separated the two germline ends.

The chain combines TRBV15 with TRBJ2-1, with D possibly being TRBD2 (6 bases). The germline V gene has CDR1 LNHNV and CDR2 YYDKDF (reference sequence). CDR3 length: 16 amino acids. V was pared by 1 base and J by 2 bases, with 12 bases between. The CDR3 loop reads CATSRVGEEPYNEQFF. The DNA of the CDR3 is TGTGCCACCAGCAGAGTCGGGGAGGAACCCTACAATGAGCAGTTCTTC.

The V gene is TRBV27, the J gene TRBJ1-6, with a tentative D call TRBD1 (5 bases). V gave up 2 bases and J gave up 8 bases, with 10 bases separating them. The CDR3 covers 14 residues. From germline, CDR1 is MNHEY and CDR2 SMNVEV (reference sequence). The CDR3 DNA sequence: TGTGCCAGCAGTTTACAGGGCTCTGATTCACCCCTCCACTTT. It specifies CASSLQGSDSPLHF.

This clone was found once. V and J are TRBV27 and TRBJ2-3, with TRBD1 matching over 12 bases. The germline V gene encodes CDR1 MNHEY and CDR2 SMNVEV (reference sequence). Germline trimming cut 4 bases from V and 3 bases from J; bases unmatched to any gene: 8. There are 17 residues in the CDR3. CDR3: CASSSLPGQGATDTQYF. The DNA for the CDR3 is TGTGCCAGCAGTTCTCTACCGGGACAGGGGGCGACAGATACGCAGTATTTT.

This chain joins TRBV21-1 and TRBJ2-5; no DNA check was done on the table's D call, TRBD1. TRBV21-1 is noted as a pseudogene. The length of the CDR3 is 12 residues. CDR3 protein: CASSSRKETQYF. CDR3 DNA sequence: TGTGCCAGCAGCTCCAGAAAAGAGACCCAGTACTTC.

The gene calls are TRBV19 and TRBJ1-1; TRBD1 agrees at 9 bases. The V and J ends lost 3 bases and 4 bases, in that order; junction bases with no gene match: 9. CDR3 size: 16 residues. CDR1 and CDR2 from the germline V gene are LNHDA and SQIVND (reference sequence). The DNA of the CDR3 is TGTGCCAGTAGTATCCCCTCGGGACAGGGTAGCACTGAAGCTTTCTTT. As protein: CASSIPSGQGSTEAFF.

This chain connects TRBV19 to TRBJ2-7; 7 positions agree with TRBD1. CDR1 and CDR2 (germline): LNHDA, SQIVND (reference sequence). J gave up 2 bases and V 7 bases, and 11 bases lay outside the gene matches. CDR3 length equals 15 residues. The DNA for the CDR3 is TGTGCCAGTACCCCTTCCGACAGGGCCACCTACGAGCAGTACTTC. Translation: CASTPSDRATYEQYF.